One sample yielded the 15 T cell receptor beta chains listed below, sequenced in a study of prognosis after radiotherapy for stage I lung cancer. Two rounds of multiplex PCR amplified TCR beta CDR3 from genomic DNA. The use of primers specific to each TRBV and TRBJ gene characterized first-round PCR. One entry per CDR3 protein results from TCRdb running MiXCR on the multiplex PCR reads. The table includes 20,000 or so distinct CDR3 sequences, approximately 26% detected once. Specimen: PBMCs, collected before or after stereotactic body radiation therapy (not recorded which). These receptors all stem from a donor aged 50 or older with non-small cell lung cancer.

This clonotype was seen ten or more times. The chain couples TRBV18 to TRBJ2-4; tentatively, D is TRBD1 or TRBD2 (5 bases each). The germline gives CDR1 KGHSH, CDR2 LQKENI. The CDR3 spans 16 residues. The V end was cut by 2 bases, the J end by 8 bases, with 19 bases between. The CDR3 DNA follows: TGTGCCAGCTCACCATATGGGACGGAAGGATCGGACATTCAGTACTTC. It encodes CASSPYGTEGSDIQYF. Supplemented by reference TRBV18 and TRBJ2-4, the full variable domain reads NAGVMQNPRHLVRRRGQEARLRCSPMKGHSHVYWYRQLPEEGLKFMVYLQKENIIDESGMPKERFSAEFPKEGPSILRIQQVVRGDSAAYFCASSPYGTEGSDIQYFGAGTRLSVL.

This clonotype is classed as medium-sized. The chain links TRBV19 to TRBJ1-6, with TRBD1 matching over 10 bases. The germline CDR1 and CDR2 sequences are LNHDA and SQIVND (reference sequence). J gave up 10 bases and V 5 bases, and 5 bases lay outside the gene matches. The CDR3 is made up of 14 amino acids. CDR3 sequence: CASSPTGGTSPLHF. CDR3 coding DNA: TGTGCCAGTAGTCCGACAGGGGGCACCTCACCCCTCCACTTT.

The CDR3 reads CAIGSANYGYTF. In nucleotides, the CDR3 is TGTGCCATCGGTTCAGCTAACTATGGCTACACCTTC. The chain couples TRBV12-3 or TRBV12-4 to TRBJ1-2; D gene ambiguous. The CDR3 is 12 residues long. V was pared by 10 bases and J by 0 bases, with 9 bases between.

This clonotype has at least ten counts. J is TRBJ2-3 and V is TRBV7-2; 10 bases are shared with TRBD2. This CDR3 contains 18 residues. After removal of 3 bases from V and 1 base from J, the junction contained 10 bases not matched to a gene. Germline CDR1 SGHTA, CDR2 FQGNSA. The CDR3 loop reads CASSLGLAGEWGTDTQYF. CDR3 DNA sequence: TGTGCCAGCAGCTTGGGGCTAGCGGGAGAATGGGGCACAGATACGCAGTATTTT.

This clonotype has ten or more counts. This chain links TRBV5-1 with TRBJ2-3; TRBD1 agrees at 8 bases. CDR1 is SGHRS and CDR2 is YFSETQ in the germline V gene. The CDR3 is made up of 14 amino acids. V lost 4 bases, J lost 1 base, and 2 bases stayed unmatched. As DNA, the CDR3 is TGCGCCAGCAGCCAGGGGGCTGGCACAGATACGCAGTATTTT. Translated, it gives CASSQGAGTDTQYF.

Details on this clonotype: A far larger clone is just one base off, so this is likely a read error. The chain couples TRBV6-5 to TRBJ2-5; 7 bases are a match to TRBD2. The J call may be faulty, since TRBJ2-1 better matches the DNA end. CDR1 is MNHEY, CDR2 SVGAGI, per germline. The CDR3 length is 14 residues. The CDR3 DNA is TGTGCCAGCAGTTACGGTGCGGGAGTAAATGAGCAGTTCTTC. Amino acids: CASSYGAGVNEQFF.

This clonotype was seen a few times. Sequence at one end of the junction differs from germline and may be a read error. The V call is TRBV14, the J call TRBJ1-4; D is ambiguous. The CDR3 runs 17 residues. Germline V gene sequence: CDR1 SGHDN, CDR2 FVKESK. The CDR3 DNA follows: TGTGCCAGCAGCCAAGATCTTTTCGGGAGTTTAGATGAAAAACCGTTTTTT. Protein sequence: CASSQDLFGSLDEKPFF.

On this clonotype: One end of the junction does not line up with germline, which may come from a read error. J is TRBJ2-2 and V is TRBV6-2 or TRBV6-3, with 13 bases that match TRBD2. This CDR3 is 15 amino acids long. Per germline, CDR1 MNHEY and CDR2 SVGEGT. CDR3 residues: CASSRTSGSPVELFF. The CDR3 DNA reads as TGTGCCAGCAGTCGGACTAGCGGGAGTCCCGTGGAGTTGTTTTTT.

This clonotype was counted ten times or more. The V call is TRBV7-2, the J call TRBJ1-2, with D maybe TRBD1 (5 bases). Deletions cut 1 base from V and 2 bases from J, with 5 bases between. There are 13 residues in the CDR3. CDR1 is SGHTA and CDR2 is FQGNSA in the germline V gene. CDR3 nucleotides: TGTGCCAGCAGCTTAGGGGGGAACTATGGCTACACCTTC. As protein: CASSLGGNYGYTF.

The CDR3 spells CASSPVWDSGHNEQFF. CDR3 bases: TGTGCCAGCAGCCCGGTGTGGGACAGTGGTCATAATGAGCAGTTCTTC. The chain is built from TRBV5-4 and TRBJ2-1; 7 bases are a match to TRBD1. Germline V gene data show CDR1 as SGHNT and CDR2 as YYREEE (reference sequence). This CDR3 spans 16 amino acids. Unmatched junction bases numbered 14, after V lost 4 bases and J lost 7 bases.

About this clonotype itself: At one boundary the junction diverges from the germline segment, which might be a read error. This chain joins TRBV6-2 or TRBV6-3 and TRBJ2-3, with TRBD2 identical over 9 bases. Per the germline V gene, CDR1 is MNHEY and CDR2 is SVGEGT. This CDR3 spans 15 amino acids. The CDR3 nucleotides read TGTGTCAGCTCCCGTATAGCGGGAGTAGCAGATGCGCAGTATTTT. Translation: CVSSRIAGVADAQYF.

To note about this clonotype: One end of the junction does not line up with germline, which may come from a read error. This sequence joins TRBV28 and TRBJ2-7, with D uncertain. CDR3 length: 12 amino acids. Germline V gene lookup returns CDR1 MDHEN and CDR2 SYDVKM. CDR3 region: CASSLGHYEQYF. The CDR3 nucleotides read TGTGCAAGCAGTTTAGGGCACTACGAGCAGTACTTC.

The sample holds many counts of this clonotype. The chain couples TRBV27 to TRBJ1-1, with D hard to call. Looked up from germline, CDR1 is MNHEY and CDR2 is SMNVEV (reference sequence). CDR3 size: 13 residues. V was clipped by 6 bases and J by 0 bases, with 8 bases between them. Here the CDR3 reads CASSWDLNTEAFF. CDR3 DNA sequence: TGTGCCAGCAGCTGGGATTTGAACACTGAAGCTTTCTTT.

This clonotype appeared many times. The V and J genes are TRBV20-1 and TRBJ2-7; 9 bases match TRBD1. With V trimmed by 3 bases and J by 5 bases, 17 bases remained unmatched. The CDR3 extends over 17 amino acids. Germline lookup yields CDR1 DFQATT and CDR2 SNEGSKA (reference sequence). The CDR3, as DNA: TGCAGTGCTAGGGCATACCTCCGCGGGACAGGGTTTGACGAGCAGTACTTC. Protein sequence: CSARAYLRGTGFDEQYF.

With regard to this clonotype: Germline is not matched at one junction end, which may reflect a read error. The J gene is TRBJ2-7, the V gene TRBV20-1; 7 positions agree with TRBD2. The germline CDR1 and CDR2 sequences are DFQATT and SNEGSKA (reference sequence). The CDR3 is made up of 16 amino acids. The CDR3 reads CSARDPRGGSSYDQYF. DNA of the CDR3: TGCAGTGCTAGAGATCCAAGGGGAGGGAGCTCCTACGATCAGTACTTC.